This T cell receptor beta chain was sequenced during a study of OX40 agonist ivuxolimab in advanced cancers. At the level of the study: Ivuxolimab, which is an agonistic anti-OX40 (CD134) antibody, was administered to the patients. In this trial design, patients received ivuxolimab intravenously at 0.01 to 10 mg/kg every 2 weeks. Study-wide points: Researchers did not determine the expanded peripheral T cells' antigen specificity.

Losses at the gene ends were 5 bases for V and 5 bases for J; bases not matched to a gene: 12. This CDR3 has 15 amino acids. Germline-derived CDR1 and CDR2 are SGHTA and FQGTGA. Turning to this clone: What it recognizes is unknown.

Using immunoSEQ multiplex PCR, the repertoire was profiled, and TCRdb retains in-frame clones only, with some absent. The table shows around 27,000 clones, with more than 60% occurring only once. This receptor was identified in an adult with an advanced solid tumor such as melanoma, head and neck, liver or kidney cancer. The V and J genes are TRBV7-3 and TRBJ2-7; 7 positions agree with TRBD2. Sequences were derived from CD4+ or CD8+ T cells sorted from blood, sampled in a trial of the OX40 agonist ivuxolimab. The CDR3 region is CASSPLGGSGDEQYF. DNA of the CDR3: TGTGCCAGCAGCCCCTTGGGGGGGTCCGGTGACGAGCAGTACTTC.